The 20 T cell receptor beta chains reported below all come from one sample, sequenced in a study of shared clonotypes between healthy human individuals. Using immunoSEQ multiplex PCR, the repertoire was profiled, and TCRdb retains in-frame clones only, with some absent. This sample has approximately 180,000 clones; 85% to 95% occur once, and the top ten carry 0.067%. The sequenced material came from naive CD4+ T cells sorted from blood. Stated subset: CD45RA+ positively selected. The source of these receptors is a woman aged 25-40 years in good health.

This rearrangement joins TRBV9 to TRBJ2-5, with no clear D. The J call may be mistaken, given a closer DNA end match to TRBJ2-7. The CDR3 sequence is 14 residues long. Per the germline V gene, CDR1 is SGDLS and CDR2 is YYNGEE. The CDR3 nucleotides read TGTGCCAGCAGCGTCTCCTATATGGCACACGAGCAGTACTTC. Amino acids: CASSVSYMAHEQYF.

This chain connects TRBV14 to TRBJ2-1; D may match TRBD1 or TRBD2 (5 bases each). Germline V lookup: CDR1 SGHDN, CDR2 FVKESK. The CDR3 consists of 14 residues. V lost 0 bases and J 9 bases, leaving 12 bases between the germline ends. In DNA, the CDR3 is TGTGCCAGCAGCCAAGAGTCACGGGGCAGTGAGCAGTTCTTC. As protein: CASSQESRGSEQFF. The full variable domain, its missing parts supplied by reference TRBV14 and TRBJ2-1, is EAGVTQFPSHSVIEKGQTVTLRCDPISGHDNLYWYRRVMGKEIKFLLHFVKESKQDESGMPNNRFLAERTGGTYSTLKVQPAELEDSGVYFCASSQESRGSEQFFGPGTRLTVL.

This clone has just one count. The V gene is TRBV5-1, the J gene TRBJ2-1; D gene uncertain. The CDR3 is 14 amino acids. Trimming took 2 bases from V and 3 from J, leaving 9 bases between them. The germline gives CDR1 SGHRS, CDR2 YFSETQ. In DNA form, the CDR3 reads TGCGCCAGCAGCTTCCTTGCTGACTACAATGAGCAGTTCTTC. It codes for CASSFLADYNEQFF.

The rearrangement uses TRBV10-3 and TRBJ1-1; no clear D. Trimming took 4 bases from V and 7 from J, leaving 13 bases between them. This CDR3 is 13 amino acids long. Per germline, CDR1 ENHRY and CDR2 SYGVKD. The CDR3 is CAISGAGGYEAFF. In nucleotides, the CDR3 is TGTGCCATCAGTGGGGCAGGCGGCTATGAAGCTTTCTTT.

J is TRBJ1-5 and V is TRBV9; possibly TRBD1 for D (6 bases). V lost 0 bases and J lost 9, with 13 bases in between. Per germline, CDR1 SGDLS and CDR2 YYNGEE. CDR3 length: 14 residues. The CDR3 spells CASSVGDGDTPQHF. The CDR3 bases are TGTGCCAGCAGCGTAGGGGACGGGGACACGCCCCAGCATTTT.

The CDR3 DNA follows: TGTGCCAGCAGTGAATCGGCAGGGAGATTTGAGACCCAGTACTTC. This sequence encodes CASSESAGRFETQYF. This chain uses TRBV6-1 with TRBJ2-5; D possibly uses TRBD1 or TRBD2 (5 bases each). This CDR3 spans 15 amino acids. CDR1 MNHNS and CDR2 SASEGT come from the germline V gene. Trimming cost V 2 bases and J 5 bases, with 15 bases left between them.

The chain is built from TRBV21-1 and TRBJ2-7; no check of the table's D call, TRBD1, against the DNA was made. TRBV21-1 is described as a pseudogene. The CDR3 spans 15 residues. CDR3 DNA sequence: TGTGCCAGCAGCTCTATCAGGGACAGCAACTACGAGCAGTACTTC. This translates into CASSSIRDSNYEQYF.

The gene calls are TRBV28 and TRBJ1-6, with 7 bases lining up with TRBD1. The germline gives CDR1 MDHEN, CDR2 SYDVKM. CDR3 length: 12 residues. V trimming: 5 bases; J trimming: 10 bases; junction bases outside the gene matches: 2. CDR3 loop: CASSQGGSPLHF. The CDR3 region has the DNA TGTGCCAGCAGTCAGGGGGGGTCACCCCTCCACTTT.

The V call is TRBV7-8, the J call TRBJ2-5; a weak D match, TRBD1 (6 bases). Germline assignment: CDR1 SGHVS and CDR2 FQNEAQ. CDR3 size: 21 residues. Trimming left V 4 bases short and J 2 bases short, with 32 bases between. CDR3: CASSSRPPGHMLGSSQETQYF. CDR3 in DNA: TGTGCCAGCAGCTCTAGGCCACCGGGACATATGCTAGGCTCCTCGCAAGAGACCCAGTACTTC.

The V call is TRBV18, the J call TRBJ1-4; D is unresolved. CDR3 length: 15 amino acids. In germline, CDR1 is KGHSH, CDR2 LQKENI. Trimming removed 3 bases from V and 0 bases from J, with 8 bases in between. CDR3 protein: CASSPRVATNEKLFF. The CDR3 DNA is TGTGCCAGCTCACCGAGGGTGGCAACTAATGAAAAACTGTTTTTT.

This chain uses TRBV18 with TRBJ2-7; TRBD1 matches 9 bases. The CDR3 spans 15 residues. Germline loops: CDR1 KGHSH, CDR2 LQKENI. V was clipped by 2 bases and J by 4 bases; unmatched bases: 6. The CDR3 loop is CASSPTGTGTYEQYF. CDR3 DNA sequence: TGTGCCAGCTCACCAACGGGGACAGGGACTTACGAGCAGTACTTC.

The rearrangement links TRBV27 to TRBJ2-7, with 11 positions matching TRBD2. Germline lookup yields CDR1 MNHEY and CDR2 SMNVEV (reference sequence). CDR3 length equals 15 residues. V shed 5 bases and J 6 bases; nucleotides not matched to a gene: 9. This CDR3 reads CASSLVGTSGGEQYF. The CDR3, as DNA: TGTGCCAGCAGTCTCGTCGGGACTAGCGGCGGCGAGCAGTACTTC.

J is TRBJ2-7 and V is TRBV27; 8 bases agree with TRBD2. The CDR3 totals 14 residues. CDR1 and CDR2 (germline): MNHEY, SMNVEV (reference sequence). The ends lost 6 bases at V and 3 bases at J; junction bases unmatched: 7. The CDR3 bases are TGTGCCAGCAGGTTGCGACTAGCGAACTACGAGCAGTACTTC. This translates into CASRLRLANYEQYF.

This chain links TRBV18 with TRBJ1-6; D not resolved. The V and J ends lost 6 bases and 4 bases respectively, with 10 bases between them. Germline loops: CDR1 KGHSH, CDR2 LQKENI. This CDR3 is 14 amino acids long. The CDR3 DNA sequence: TGTGCCAGCTCCCCGACACAATATAATTCACCCCTCCACTTT. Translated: CASSPTQYNSPLHF.

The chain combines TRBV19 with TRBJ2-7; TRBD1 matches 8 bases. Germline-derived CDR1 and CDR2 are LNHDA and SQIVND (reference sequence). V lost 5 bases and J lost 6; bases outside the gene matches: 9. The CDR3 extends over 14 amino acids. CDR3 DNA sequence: TGTGCCAGTAGTCTCCGGGACAGGTTGTCCGAGCAGTACTTC. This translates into CASSLRDRLSEQYF.

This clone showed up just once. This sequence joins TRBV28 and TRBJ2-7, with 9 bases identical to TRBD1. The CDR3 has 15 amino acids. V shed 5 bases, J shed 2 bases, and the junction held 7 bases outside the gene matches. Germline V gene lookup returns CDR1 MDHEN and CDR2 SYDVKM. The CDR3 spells CASSRTGGLPYEQYF. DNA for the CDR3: TGTGCCAGCAGTCGTACAGGGGGCCTTCCCTACGAGCAGTACTTC.

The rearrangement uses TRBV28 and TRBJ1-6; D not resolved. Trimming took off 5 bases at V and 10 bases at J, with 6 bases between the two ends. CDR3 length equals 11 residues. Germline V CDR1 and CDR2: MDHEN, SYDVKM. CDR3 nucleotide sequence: TGTGCCAGCAGTGTATACTCACCCCTCCACTTT. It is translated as CASSVYSPLHF.

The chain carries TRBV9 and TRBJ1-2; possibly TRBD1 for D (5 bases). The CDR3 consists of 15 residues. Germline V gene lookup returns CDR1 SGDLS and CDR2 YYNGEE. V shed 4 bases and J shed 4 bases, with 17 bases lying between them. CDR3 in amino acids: CASSIQEGPLYGYTF. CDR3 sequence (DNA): TGTGCCAGCAGCATCCAGGAGGGGCCCCTCTATGGCTACACCTTC.

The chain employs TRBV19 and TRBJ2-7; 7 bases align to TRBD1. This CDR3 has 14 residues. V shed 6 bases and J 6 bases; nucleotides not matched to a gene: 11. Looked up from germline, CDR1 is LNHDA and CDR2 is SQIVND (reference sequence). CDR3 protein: CASSSRRGGLEQYF. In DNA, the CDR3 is TGTGCCAGTAGCTCGAGGAGAGGGGGCCTCGAGCAGTACTTC. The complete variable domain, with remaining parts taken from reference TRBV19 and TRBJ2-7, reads DGGITQSPKYLFRKEGQNVTLSCEQNLNHDAMYWYRQDPGQGLRLIYYSQIVNDFQKGDIAEGYSVSREKKESFPLTVTSAQKNPTAFYLCASSSRRGGLEQYFGPGTRLTVT.

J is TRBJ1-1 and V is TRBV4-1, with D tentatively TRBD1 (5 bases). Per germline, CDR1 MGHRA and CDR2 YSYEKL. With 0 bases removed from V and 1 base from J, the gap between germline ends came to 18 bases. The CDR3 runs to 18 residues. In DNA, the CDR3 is TGCGCCAGCAGCCAAGACGTCGTAAGGGTTGACAGGAACACTGAAGCTTTCTTT. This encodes CASSQDVVRVDRNTEAFF.